The 26 T cell receptor beta chains listed next were all sequenced from one sample in a study of OX40 agonist ivuxolimab in advanced cancers. Assay: immunoSEQ multiplex PCR; the TCRdb copy retains only in-frame clones and omits some. In the table there are over 60,000 clones, around 94% of which are singletons. The material was CD4+ or CD8+ T cells sorted from blood, obtained in a trial of the OX40 agonist ivuxolimab. The receptors were sampled from an adult with an advanced solid tumor such as melanoma, head and neck, liver or kidney cancer.

This chain uses TRBV9 with TRBJ1-1; the D is unclear. The CDR3 has 15 amino acids. Trimming left V 2 bases short and J 1 base short, with 12 bases between. CDR1 and CDR2 (germline): SGDLS, YYNGEE. The CDR3 region is CASSVVGVGNTEAFF. CDR3 in DNA: TGTGCCAGCAGCGTTGTTGGGGTGGGGAACACTGAAGCTTTCTTT.

J is TRBJ1-4 and V is TRBV13, with a weak D call TRBD1 (5 bases). V lost 5 bases and J 8 bases, leaving 15 bases between the germline ends. This CDR3 contains 14 residues. The V gene's germline CDR1 is PRHDT and CDR2 FYEKMQ (reference sequence). CDR3: CASSPGTRGEKLFF. The DNA for the CDR3 is TGTGCCAGCAGCCCCGGGACGAGGGGAGAAAAACTGTTTTTT.

The CDR3 DNA is TGTGCCATCAGTGAAGGGGAAATAGCGGGAGGCACAGATACGCAGTATTTT. Translation: CAISEGEIAGGTDTQYF. The chain has TRBV10-3 and TRBJ2-3; 9 bases are shared with TRBD2. Germline V CDR1 and CDR2: ENHRY, SYGVKD. V lost 3 bases, J lost 1 base, and 8 bases stayed unmatched. The length of the CDR3 is 17 residues.

V gene TRBV4-1 combines with J gene TRBJ2-3, with D unresolved. The length of the CDR3 is 12 residues. Germline lookup yields CDR1 MGHRA and CDR2 YSYEKL. Trimming took off 3 bases at V and 5 bases at J, with 6 bases between the two ends. In nucleotides, the CDR3 is TGCGCCAGCAGCCAGAGAGGAGATACGCAGTATTTT. This gives the protein CASSQRGDTQYF.

The DNA for the CDR3 is TGCGCCAGCAGCCAAGATCGGGGTCAGACTGGAAACACCATATATTTT. It translates to CASSQDRGQTGNTIYF. The chain joins TRBV4-3 to TRBJ1-3; D ambiguous. The CDR3 contains 16 residues. V was cut by 0 bases and J by 2 bases, with 11 bases left in between. Germline loops: CDR1 LGHNA, CDR2 YSLEER.

This rearrangement joins TRBV5-4 to TRBJ1-6; 12 nucleotides match TRBD1. The CDR3 covers 16 residues. Germline V lookup: CDR1 SGHNT, CDR2 YYREEE (reference sequence). The J segment lost 8 bases and the V segment lost 3 bases, leaving 6 bases of the junction unmatched. Here the CDR3 DNA reads TGTGCCAGCAGCTCGGGACAGGGGGCAGTTGATTCACCCCTCCACTTT. Translation: CASSSGQGAVDSPLHF.

J is TRBJ2-7 and V is TRBV27, with TRBD2 matching 11 bases. This CDR3 region has 14 residues. Germline assignment: CDR1 MNHEY and CDR2 SMNVEV (reference sequence). V trimming: 2 bases; J trimming: 7 bases; junction bases outside the gene matches: 4. In DNA form, the CDR3 reads TGTGCCAGCAGTTTAAAACTAGCGGGAGCGGAGCAGTACTTC. It codes for CASSLKLAGAEQYF.

This clone has a single count. The chain employs TRBV10-1 and TRBJ1-2; possible D gene TRBD1, 5 bases. The CDR3 length is 13 residues. Germline V gene lookup returns CDR1 WNHNN and CDR2 SYGVQD (reference sequence). With 6 bases removed from V and 2 bases from J, the gap between germline ends came to 10 bases. The CDR3 spells CASSEGRNYGYTF. CDR3 nucleotide sequence: TGCGCCAGCAGCGAGGGACGGAACTATGGCTACACCTTC.

The chain employs TRBV5-6 and TRBJ1-4; TRBD1 matches 11 bases. CDR1 is SGHDT, CDR2 YYEEEE, per germline. Trimming at V came to 3 bases and at J to 5 bases, leaving 9 bases not matched to a gene. This CDR3 has 17 residues. CDR3 coding DNA: TGTGCCAGCAGCTCAAGACGGGACAGGGGGTGGAATGAAAAACTGTTTTTT. Translation gives CASSSRRDRGWNEKLFF.

V is TRBV5-4 and J is TRBJ2-3; 9 bases line up with TRBD2. V was clipped by 4 bases and J by 2 bases; unmatched bases: 8. Germline CDR1 and CDR2: SGHNT and YYREEE (reference sequence). The CDR3 is 16 residues long. The CDR3 loop reads CASSRGGGGVTDTQYF. CDR3 coding DNA: TGTGCCAGCAGCAGGGGTGGCGGGGGGGTCACAGATACGCAGTATTTT.

The chain joins TRBV19 to TRBJ2-3; possible D gene TRBD2, 5 bases. The V gene's germline CDR1 is LNHDA and CDR2 SQIVND (reference sequence). V was clipped by 5 bases and J by 6 bases, with 12 bases between them. The CDR3 has 13 residues. CDR3 nucleotide sequence: TGTGCCAGTAGTCCCGGGAACTACGATACGCAGTATTTT. Encoded protein: CASSPGNYDTQYF.

The chain uses TRBV9 and TRBJ1-1; perhaps TRBD1 as D (6 bases). The germline gives CDR1 SGDLS, CDR2 YYNGEE. Trimming stripped 2 bases from V and 0 bases from J, with 11 bases between. This CDR3 comprises 15 residues. CDR3 residues: CASSVGGGLNTEAFF. In nucleotides, the CDR3 is TGTGCCAGCAGCGTGGGGGGCGGTTTGAACACTGAAGCTTTCTTT.

The rearrangement uses TRBV9 and TRBJ2-7, with D perhaps TRBD1 (7 bases). V dropped 3 bases and J dropped 0 bases, with 13 bases sitting between them. CDR3 length equals 15 residues. The germline V gene encodes CDR1 SGDLS and CDR2 YYNGEE. The CDR3 loop is CASSGGTAYSYEQYF. The CDR3 DNA is TGTGCCAGCAGCGGCGGGACAGCCTACTCCTACGAGCAGTACTTC.

This sequence joins TRBV27 and TRBJ2-7; TRBD2 matches 7 bases. V lost 6 bases to trimming and J lost 1 base; unmatched junction nucleotides: 21. Germline lookup yields CDR1 MNHEY and CDR2 SMNVEV (reference sequence). This CDR3 has 19 amino acids. The CDR3 DNA sequence: TGTGCCAGCAGCCTCTCCGCGCCTCCCGAGGGAGGGGTATCCTACGAGCAGTACTTC. This sequence encodes CASSLSAPPEGGVSYEQYF.

The rearrangement joins TRBV5-1 to TRBJ1-2; TRBD1 agrees at 11 bases. In germline, CDR1 is SGHRS, CDR2 YFSETQ. Trimming cost V 3 bases and J 4 bases; bases outside gene matches: 14. This CDR3 is built from 18 residues. CDR3 in amino acids: CASSSGPGQGALFYGYTF. CDR3 coding DNA: TGCGCCAGCAGCTCGGGTCCCGGACAGGGGGCTTTATTCTATGGCTACACCTTC.

This clone was seen just once. The J gene is TRBJ2-1, the V gene TRBV28; 11 bases agree with TRBD2. This CDR3 spans 15 amino acids. Germline-derived CDR1 and CDR2 are MDHEN and SYDVKM. J lost 5 bases, V lost 2 bases, and 2 bases had no gene match. The CDR3 nucleotides read TGTGCCAGCAGTTTAGGGACTAGCGGTAACAATGAGCAGTTCTTC. This gives the protein CASSLGTSGNNEQFF. Based on the CDR3 plus reference TRBV28 and TRBJ2-1, the full variable domain is DVKVTQSSRYLVKRTGEKVFLECVQDMDHENMFWYRQDPGLGLRLIYFSYDVKMKEKGDIPEGYSVSREKKERFSLILESASTNQTSMYLCASSLGTSGNNEQFFGPGTRLTVL.

The chain is built from TRBV7-2 and TRBJ2-7; D gene uncertain. With 1 base removed from V and 2 bases from J, the gap between germline ends came to 6 bases. The germline CDR1 and CDR2 sequences are SGHTA and FQGNSA. The CDR3 runs to 13 residues. The CDR3 DNA follows: TGTGCCAGCAGCTTAGAAGGGCCCTACGAGCAGTACTTC. It specifies CASSLEGPYEQYF.

This chain links TRBV6-1 with TRBJ2-7; D remains unclear. The CDR3 extends over 14 amino acids. The germline CDR1 and CDR2 sequences are MNHNS and SASEGT. V was cut by 4 bases and J by 4 bases, with 14 bases left in between. In nucleotides, the CDR3 is TGTGCCAGCAGTGGACGGTCATCACTATACGAGCAGTACTTC. This encodes CASSGRSSLYEQYF.

The count of this clone is one. The gene calls are TRBV15 and TRBJ1-2; 7 bases match TRBD1. Germline V gene data show CDR1 as LNHNV and CDR2 as YYDKDF (reference sequence). Unmatched junction bases numbered 2, after V lost 4 bases and J lost 0 bases. The CDR3 consists of 14 residues. CDR3 sequence reads: CATSTGTANYGYTF. CDR3 coding DNA: TGTGCCACCAGCACCGGGACAGCTAACTATGGCTACACCTTC.

This clone has a single count. CDR3 protein: CASSQTSEKGGELFF. In DNA, the CDR3 is TGTGCCAGCAGCCAAACTAGCGAAAAGGGCGGGGAGCTGTTTTTT. The chain combines TRBV13 with TRBJ2-2; 7 nucleotides agree with TRBD2. The germline V gene has CDR1 PRHDT and CDR2 FYEKMQ (reference sequence). The CDR3 extends over 15 amino acids. J gave up 7 bases and V 5 bases, and 10 bases lay outside the gene matches.

The chain employs TRBV4-1 and TRBJ1-2; 7 bases line up with TRBD1. Germline V lookup: CDR1 MGHRA, CDR2 YSYEKL. With V trimmed by 3 bases and J by 4 bases, 8 bases remained unmatched. The CDR3 runs to 15 residues. This CDR3 is CASSHPTGSGYGYTF. CDR3 coding DNA: TGCGCCAGCAGCCACCCGACAGGGAGCGGCTATGGCTACACCTTC.

V is TRBV18 and J is TRBJ2-1; TRBD1 matches at 11 bases. The trim removed 3 bases at V and 8 bases at J, leaving 6 bases unmatched. The CDR3 extends over 15 amino acids. The germline V gene encodes CDR1 KGHSH and CDR2 LQKENI. CDR3 DNA sequence: TGTGCCAGCTCACCGGGGGACAGGGGGGTAGATGAGCAGTTCTTC. Encoded protein: CASSPGDRGVDEQFF.

The chain couples TRBV9 to TRBJ1-4, with 7 bases lining up with TRBD1. CDR3 length equals 15 residues. J gave up 4 bases and V 3 bases, and 6 bases lay outside the gene matches. Germline CDR1 and CDR2: SGDLS and YYNGEE. CDR3 region: CASSGTGTDNEKLFF. CDR3 nucleotides: TGTGCCAGCAGCGGCACCGGGACAGATAATGAAAAACTGTTTTTT.

The CDR3 region is CASSFTGGNQPQHF. The DNA of the CDR3 is TGTGCCAGCAGTTTTACAGGGGGAAATCAGCCCCAGCATTTT. J is TRBJ1-5 and V is TRBV7-2; TRBD1 matches at 8 bases. Germline CDR1 reads SGHTA; CDR2 reads FQGNSA. J was trimmed by 4 bases and V by 6 bases; bases with no gene match: 5. The CDR3 is 14 amino acids.

The chain uses TRBV30 and TRBJ1-1; D gene unclear. Trimming removed 4 bases at V and 3 bases at J, with 18 bases between. The germline V gene has CDR1 GTSNPN and CDR2 SVGIG (reference sequence). The CDR3 is 15 residues long. The CDR3, as DNA: TGTGCCTGGAAAGGAATTGAACGGCCCTACACTGAAGCTTTCTTT. Protein product: CAWKGIERPYTEAFF.

This chain's CDR3 is CASSVGDGYQETQYF. The CDR3 DNA reads as TGTGCCAGCAGCGTAGGAGACGGTTACCAAGAGACCCAGTACTTC. The rearrangement uses TRBV9 and TRBJ2-5; the D is unclear. CDR3 length equals 15 residues. Germline CDR1 is SGDLS and CDR2 is YYNGEE. V lost 0 bases, J lost 0 bases, and 9 bases lay in between.